One and the same sample provided the 31 T cell receptor beta chains below, sequenced in a study of immune cell composition in non-small cell lung cancer. Measured with immunoSEQ multiplex PCR; TCRdb has only the in-frame clones, and not every one. The sample consists of about 9,000 clones, around 77% of them appearing once. The normal lung sample lay at least 3 cm, and maximally far, from the tumour. Sequenced: non-adjacent lung tissue. The source of these receptors is a human donor with non-small cell lung cancer.

The chain couples TRBV4-3 to TRBJ2-1; TRBD1 matches at 7 bases. From germline, CDR1 is LGHNA and CDR2 YSLEER. Trimming at V came to 5 bases and at J to 8 bases, leaving 12 bases not matched to a gene. This CDR3 contains 15 residues. The chain's CDR3 is CASSFGQETYYEQFF. The CDR3 DNA follows: TGCGCCAGCAGCTTTGGACAGGAGACGTACTATGAGCAGTTCTTC.

This chain joins TRBV4-1 and TRBJ1-1; unclear D gene. CDR1 MGHRA and CDR2 YSYEKL come from the germline V gene. This CDR3 spans 11 amino acids. Trimming removed 9 bases at V and 4 bases at J, with 9 bases between. The CDR3 loop reads CASERGTEAFF. The CDR3 bases are TGCGCCAGTGAACGAGGCACTGAAGCTTTCTTT.

The chain recombines TRBV7-2 with TRBJ1-1; 7 positions agree with TRBD1. Germline assignment: CDR1 SGHTA and CDR2 FQGNSA. Losses at the gene ends were 10 bases for V and 1 base for J; bases not matched to a gene: 6. The CDR3 covers 13 residues. For the CDR3, the DNA is TGTGCCACCCTGGGACAGTGGAACACTGAAGCTTTCTTT. Protein product: CATLGQWNTEAFF.

The chain is built from TRBV2 and TRBJ2-7; D is ambiguous. V gave up 10 bases and J gave up 0 bases, with 10 bases separating them. The CDR3 contains 12 residues. Germline CDR1 SNHLY, CDR2 FYNNEI. CDR3 protein: CATQWASYEQYF. DNA for the CDR3: TGTGCCACCCAGTGGGCCTCCTACGAGCAGTACTTC.

The chain links TRBV4-2 to TRBJ2-3; 8 bases fit TRBD2. The CDR3 covers 14 residues. The germline V gene has CDR1 LGHNA and CDR2 YNFKEQ. After removal of 8 bases from V and 5 bases from J, the junction contained 9 bases not matched to a gene. The CDR3 sequence is CASRAGGPGDTQYF. CDR3 sequence (DNA): TGTGCCAGCCGCGCGGGGGGCCCCGGAGATACGCAGTATTTT.

V is TRBV5-1 and J is TRBJ2-2, with D possibly matching TRBD2 (7 bases). Germline V CDR1 and CDR2: SGHRS, YFSETQ. The CDR3 spans 17 residues. V lost 4 bases, J lost 3 bases, and 19 bases lay in between. The CDR3 bases are TGCGCCAGCAGCCCCCTAGGGGGGAGGGCCTACACCGGGGAGCTGTTTTTT. It specifies CASSPLGGRAYTGELFF.

The rearrangement links TRBV6-5 to TRBJ2-1; D may be TRBD1 or TRBD2 (5 bases each). The CDR3 extends over 12 amino acids. The ends were cut back, 6 bases at V and 11 bases at J, with 14 bases in the middle. The germline gives CDR1 MNHEY, CDR2 SVGAGI. The CDR3 sequence is CASRATTGQQFF. CDR3 coding DNA: TGTGCCAGCAGGGCCACTACGGGACAGCAGTTCTTC.

The rearrangement links TRBV6-6 to TRBJ1-4, with D maybe TRBD1 (6 bases). Germline CDR1 reads MNHNY; CDR2 reads SVGAGI (reference sequence). The CDR3 loop spans 15 amino acids. The germline V and J ends were trimmed by 4 bases and 7 bases, with 16 bases remaining between them. The CDR3: CASSFHRAPSEKLFF. CDR3 in DNA: TGTGCCAGCAGTTTTCACAGGGCGCCCAGTGAAAAACTGTTTTTT.

This chain connects TRBV7-2 to TRBJ1-1, with 10 bases fitting TRBD1. CDR3 size: 15 residues. Germline CDR1 reads SGHTA; CDR2 reads FQGNSA. V shed 7 bases, J shed 1 base, and the junction held 6 bases outside the gene matches. The CDR3 DNA sequence: TGTGCCAGCACTAGGGACAGGGGCCCGAACACTGAAGCTTTCTTT. It codes for CASTRDRGPNTEAFF.

V is TRBV7-2 and J is TRBJ2-3, with D tentatively TRBD2 (5 bases). Germline V lookup: CDR1 SGHTA, CDR2 FQGNSA. V was trimmed by 2 bases and J by 4 bases, leaving 16 bases between them. The CDR3 has 16 residues. The CDR3 nucleotides read TGTGCCAGCAGCTTATCGGGGATAGCAATTGCAGATACGCAGTATTTT. It is translated as CASSLSGIAIADTQYF.

The rearrangement joins TRBV28 to TRBJ2-5; D is ambiguous. Germline lookup yields CDR1 MDHEN and CDR2 SYDVKM. The ends were cut back, 10 bases at V and 0 bases at J, with 6 bases in the middle. The CDR3 contains 11 residues. The CDR3 nucleotides are TGTGCCATCCTGTACCAAGAGACCCAGTACTTC. Its translation is CAILYQETQYF.

This clone occurred a few times. This rearrangement joins TRBV10-2 to TRBJ2-7; perhaps TRBD1 as D (5 bases). Trimming stripped 2 bases from V and 3 bases from J, with 11 bases between. This CDR3 contains 14 residues. The germline CDR1 and CDR2 sequences are WSHSY and SAAADI. CDR3 residues: CASSEDSLHYEQYF. Written as DNA, the CDR3 is TGCGCCAGCAGTGAGGACAGTCTCCACTACGAGCAGTACTTC.

V is TRBV29-1 and J is TRBJ2-1; D not resolved. This CDR3 is 12 amino acids long. The V gene's germline CDR1 is SQVTM and CDR2 ANQGSEA. Trimming removed 6 bases at V and 1 base at J, with 7 bases between. CDR3 bases: TGCAGCGTGCAGAAATCCTACAATGAGCAGTTCTTC. This encodes CSVQKSYNEQFF.

The chain links TRBV15 to TRBJ2-4; 11 bases align to TRBD1. The germline V gene encodes CDR1 LNHNV and CDR2 YYDKDF (reference sequence). J lost 8 bases, V lost 1 base, and 4 bases had no gene match. CDR3 length: 15 amino acids. CDR3 coding DNA: TGTGCCACCAGCAGAGTCGGACAGGGGGCGGACATTCAGTACTTC. This translates into CATSRVGQGADIQYF. Full variable domain (remainder filled in from reference TRBV15 and TRBJ2-4): DAMVIQNPRYQVTQFGKPVTLSCSQTLNHNVMYWYQQKSSQAPKLLFHYYDKDFNNEADTPDNFQSRRPNTSFCFLDIRSPGLGDTAMYLCATSRVGQGADIQYFGAGTRLSVL.

The chain has TRBV10-2 and TRBJ2-3, with 7 nucleotides matching TRBD2. Germline V CDR1 and CDR2: WSHSY, SAAADI. V lost 6 bases, J lost 1 base, and 10 bases stayed unmatched. The CDR3 runs to 16 residues. CDR3 loop: CASSWGPGGRTDTQYF. CDR3 DNA sequence: TGCGCCAGCAGCTGGGGACCGGGAGGACGCACAGATACGCAGTATTTT.

The chain uses TRBV30 and TRBJ2-7, with 7 nucleotides matching TRBD1. CDR3 size: 12 residues. CDR1 is GTSNPN, CDR2 SVGIG, per germline (reference sequence). With V trimmed by 2 bases and J by 7 bases, 5 bases remained unmatched. The CDR3 nucleotides are TGTGCCTGGAGTAAGGGGGCGCGTGAGCAGTACTTC. It specifies CAWSKGAREQYF.

The chain has TRBV18 and TRBJ2-4, with D maybe TRBD1 (6 bases). Trimming took off 0 bases at V and 3 bases at J, with 12 bases between the two ends. The CDR3 has 16 amino acids. CDR1 and CDR2 from the germline V gene are KGHSH and LQKENI. The CDR3 DNA reads as TGTGCCAGCTCACCACCCGAGACAGGTGTCAAAAACATTCAGTACTTC. Translation gives CASSPPETGVKNIQYF.

This clone was seen a handful of times. V is TRBV30 and J is TRBJ1-1; TRBD1 matches at 9 bases. V dropped 8 bases and J dropped 4; count of bases not matched to a gene: 5. CDR3 length: 12 amino acids. Germline V lookup: CDR1 GTSNPN, CDR2 SVGIG (reference sequence). CDR3 region: CASGTGLTEAFF. The CDR3 DNA is TGTGCCAGCGGGACAGGGCTCACTGAAGCTTTCTTT.

The chain has TRBV13 and TRBJ1-6; no definite D call. The CDR3 sequence is 15 residues long. Trimming took off 5 bases at V and 3 bases at J, with 11 bases between the two ends. The germline V gene has CDR1 PRHDT and CDR2 FYEKMQ (reference sequence). CDR3 coding DNA: TGTGCCAGCAGCCTAACGGGGAACTATAATTCACCCCTCCACTTT. It translates to CASSLTGNYNSPLHF.

The rearrangement links TRBV9 to TRBJ2-3; no reliable D call. The CDR3 has 16 residues. Germline CDR1 SGDLS, CDR2 YYNGEE. V was shortened by 3 bases and J by 0 bases, with 14 bases between the two germline ends. The CDR3 nucleotides are TGTGCCAGCAGCGAGAAAGCGCGTGGGAGCACAGATACGCAGTATTTT. This encodes CASSEKARGSTDTQYF.

The chain has TRBV11-2 and TRBJ2-1, with D possibly matching TRBD2 (6 bases). Per germline, CDR1 SGHAT and CDR2 FQNNGV. The CDR3 covers 15 residues. V was shortened by 7 bases and J by 4 bases, with 17 bases between the two germline ends. The CDR3 DNA sequence: TGTGCCAGCACGGGGGATCGGCAGGTATACAATGAGCAGTTCTTC. Residues: CASTGDRQVYNEQFF.

This clone was recorded once. The CDR3 nucleotides are TGTGCCAGCAGGGGGGGGCCTAGGGTTTTTGGCTACACCTTC. As protein: CASRGGPRVFGYTF. The gene calls are TRBV7-3 and TRBJ1-2; possibly TRBD1 for D (6 bases). CDR3 length: 14 amino acids. Per germline, CDR1 SGHTA and CDR2 FQGTGA. V was clipped by 6 bases and J by 7 bases, with 18 bases between them.

This chain links TRBV28 with TRBJ2-1; 7 positions agree with TRBD2. CDR3 length: 15 amino acids. Germline CDR1 MDHEN, CDR2 SYDVKM. V lost 4 bases to trimming and J lost 8 bases; unmatched junction nucleotides: 11. The CDR3 region is CASSSHGGEGHEQFF. CDR3 DNA: TGTGCCAGCAGTTCCCATGGCGGGGAGGGACATGAGCAGTTCTTC.

V is TRBV7-3 and J is TRBJ2-3; tentative D call: TRBD2 (5 bases). CDR1 is SGHTA and CDR2 is FQGTGA in the germline V gene. CDR3 length: 14 amino acids. V gave up 6 bases and J gave up 5 bases, with 15 bases separating them. The CDR3 DNA reads as TGTGCCAGCAGTTCGGGGTTCACCAGAGATACGCAGTATTTT. It specifies CASSSGFTRDTQYF.

The chain recombines TRBV7-9 with TRBJ2-3; tentatively, D is TRBD1 (5 bases). Trimming took off 1 base at V and 3 bases at J, with 17 bases between the two ends. Germline assignment: CDR1 SEHNR and CDR2 FQNEAQ (reference sequence). This CDR3 has 17 amino acids. The CDR3, as DNA: TGTGCCAGCAGCTTAGATGACAGCTCTTTGTTGACAGATACGCAGTATTTT. The encoded protein is CASSLDDSSLLTDTQYF.

J is TRBJ1-1 and V is TRBV7-2; no definite D call. The CDR3 is 14 amino acids. Germline V gene lookup returns CDR1 SGHTA and CDR2 FQGNSA. V was clipped by 5 bases and J by 8 bases, with 18 bases between them. The CDR3, as DNA: TGTGCCAGCAGCATGGCGGTGGATAGGTCGGAAGCTTTCTTT. Its protein is CASSMAVDRSEAFF.

The V call is TRBV25-1, the J call TRBJ1-4; 7 bases match TRBD1. CDR1 and CDR2 from the germline V gene are MGHDK and SYGVNS. After removal of 4 bases from V and 7 bases from J, the junction contained 9 bases not matched to a gene. This CDR3 has 15 residues. DNA for the CDR3: TGTGCCAGCAGTGTCGACAGGGTGGGGCGTGAAAAACTGTTTTTT. Residues: CASSVDRVGREKLFF.

This chain uses TRBV29-1 with TRBJ2-7; 8 positions match TRBD2. Germline CDR1 and CDR2: SQVTM and ANQGSEA. V lost 6 bases, J lost 3 bases, and 10 bases stayed unmatched. This CDR3 contains 14 residues. CDR3 in amino acids: CSVAAGGRFYEQYF. The CDR3 bases are TGCAGCGTAGCTGCGGGGGGCCGATTCTACGAGCAGTACTTC.

This clone was counted between two and nine times. This chain links TRBV18 with TRBJ1-2; 8 nucleotides line up with TRBD1. Germline V lookup: CDR1 KGHSH, CDR2 LQKENI. The trim removed 6 bases at V and 5 bases at J, leaving 8 bases unmatched. The length of the CDR3 is 14 residues. The CDR3 spells CASSQTGAPYGYTF. The DNA for the CDR3 is TGTGCCAGCTCCCAGACAGGGGCGCCTTATGGCTACACCTTC.

V and J are TRBV5-1 and TRBJ1-2; D uncertain. Trimming pared 5 bases from V and 3 bases from J, leaving 14 bases between. Germline V gene lookup returns CDR1 SGHRS and CDR2 YFSETQ. The CDR3 is made up of 14 amino acids. The CDR3 is CASSPGELDYGYTF. CDR3 DNA sequence: TGCGCCAGCAGTCCCGGGGAGCTGGACTATGGCTACACCTTC.

This chain uses TRBV7-2 with TRBJ1-1; TRBD1 matches at 7 bases. V was clipped by 5 bases and J by 0 bases; unmatched bases: 6. CDR3 length: 15 amino acids. Germline V gene data show CDR1 as SGHTA and CDR2 as FQGNSA. CDR3 in amino acids: CASSTRQGLNTEAFF. As DNA, the CDR3 is TGTGCCAGCAGCACCCGACAGGGTTTGAACACTGAAGCTTTCTTT.